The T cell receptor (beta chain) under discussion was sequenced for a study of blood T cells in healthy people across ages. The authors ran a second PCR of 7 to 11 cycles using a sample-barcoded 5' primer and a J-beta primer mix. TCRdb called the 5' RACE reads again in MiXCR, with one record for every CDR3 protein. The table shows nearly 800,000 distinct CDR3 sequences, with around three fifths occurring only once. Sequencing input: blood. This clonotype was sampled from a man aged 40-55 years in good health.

CDR3 residues: CASSPSQPGANVLTF. In nucleotides, the CDR3 is TGTGCCAGCAGCCCATCCCAGCCTGGGGCCAACGTCCTGACTTTC. V usage is TRBV7-2 and J usage is TRBJ2-6; D remains unclear. The CDR3 is 15 amino acids. The V gene's germline CDR1 is SGHTA and CDR2 FQGNSA. Deletions cut 5 bases from V and 2 bases from J, with 10 bases between.